These T cell receptor beta chains were read from a single sample in a study of brain metastases from non-small cell lung cancer. The protocol was immunoSEQ multiplex PCR, while the TCRdb copy is restricted to in-frame clones and leaves out a portion. The sample records thousands of clones, 85% being singletons. The sequencing sample was made of primary lung tumor tissue. The receptors stem from a donor aged 40 or older with non-small cell lung cancer. Both conserved end residues are part of each CDR3. D genes are given only for firm matches. Size tells how often a clone was seen (once, few, many) or the class of an expanded clone, and some rows leave it out.

V	length	J	size	D	CDR3	DNA
TRBV5-1	16	TRBJ2-7	-	TRBD1	CASSSLPGTEYYEQYF	TGCGCCAGCAGCAGCTTACCCGGGACAGAGTACTACGAGCAGTACTTC
TRBV9	13	TRBJ1-1	-	-	CASSVGGVSEAFF	TGTGCCAGCAGCGTAGGGGGGGTTTCTGAAGCTTTCTTT
TRBV28	16	TRBJ1-5	-	-	CASTPRGLYSNQPQHF	TGTGCCAGCACCCCTCGAGGCCTATATAGCAATCAGCCCCAGCATTTT
TRBV7-2	15	TRBJ1-1	-	-	CASSLAGLMNTEAFF	TGTGCCAGCAGCTTAGCAGGGTTGATGAACACTGAAGCTTTCTTT
TRBV7-2	13	TRBJ2-5	-	-	CASSLVIPETQYF	TGTGCCAGCAGCTTAGTCATCCCCGAGACCCAGTACTTC
TRBV29-1	12	TRBJ2-3	few	-	CSVAGFTDTQYF	TGCAGCGTTGCAGGGTTCACAGATACGCAGTATTTT
TRBV3-1/TRBV3-2	17	TRBJ2-2	few	-	CASSQGASREHTGELFF	TGTGCCAGCAGCCAAGGGGCGTCTCGGGAACACACCGGGGAGCTGTTTTTT
TRBV7-9	16	TRBJ2-3	-	-	CASSPHDGGRINTQYF	TGTGCCAGCAGCCCACATGACGGGGGTAGGATTAATACGCAGTATTTT
TRBV14	15	TRBJ2-1	-	TRBD1	CASSPSGTDYNEQFF	TGTGCCAGCAGCCCATCCGGGACAGACTACAATGAGCAGTTCTTC
TRBV29-1	12	TRBJ1-1	-	-	CSVLLEAAEAFF	TGCAGCGTTCTCCTAGAGGCGGCTGAAGCTTTCTTT
TRBV9	14	TRBJ1-3	-	-	CASSASGSGNTIYF	TGTGCCAGCAGCGCGTCGGGTTCTGGAAACACCATATATTTT
TRBV7-9	16	TRBJ2-2	-	TRBD1	CASSLIRGRFTGELFF	TGTGCCAGCAGCTTAATTAGGGGGCGGTTTACCGGGGAGCTGTTTTTT
TRBV3-1/TRBV3-2	15	TRBJ2-7	-	-	CASSQPGQNHDEQYF	TGTGCCAGCAGCCAACCAGGACAGAACCATGACGAGCAGTACTTC
TRBV7-6	13	TRBJ2-7	-	-	CASSGSIAYEQYF	TGTGCCAGCAGTGGGTCGATAGCCTACGAGCAGTACTTC
TRBV7-2	15	TRBJ1-2	once	TRBD1	CASSLAVDRGVGYTF	TGTGCCAGCAGCTTAGCTGTTGACAGGGGGGTTGGCTACACCTTC
TRBV7-9	16	TRBJ1-2	-	TRBD1	CASSLGLGQTNYGYTF	TGTGCCAGCAGCTTAGGCTTGGGACAGACAAACTATGGCTACACCTTC
TRBV20-1	11	TRBJ2-7	-	-	CSGQDSYEQYF	TGCAGTGGACAGGACTCCTACGAGCAGTACTTC
TRBV15	19	TRBJ2-4	-	TRBD2	CATSRDGLAGGLAKNIQYF	TGTGCCACCAGCAGAGATGGACTAGCGGGGGGCCTAGCCAAAAACATTCAGTACTTC
TRBV18	13	TRBJ1-2	-	-	CASSPLGNYGYTF	TGTGCCAGCTCACCACTAGGGAACTATGGCTACACCTTC
TRBV11-3	14	TRBJ1-1	-	-	CASSQGAANTEAFF	TGTGCCAGCAGCCAAGGGGCCGCAAACACTGAAGCTTTCTTT
TRBV19	17	TRBJ1-5	-	-	CASSSPSHWISNQPQHF	TGTGCCAGTAGTTCCCCTAGCCACTGGATTAGCAATCAGCCCCAGCATTTT
TRBV5-1	19	TRBJ1-6	-	TRBD1	CASSLAGQGGSSYNSPLHF	TGCGCCAGCAGCTTGGCGGGACAGGGTGGTAGCTCCTATAATTCACCCCTCCACTTT
TRBV2	13	TRBJ2-7	-	-	CASGGGGIYEQYF	TGTGCCAGCGGCGGAGGGGGCATCTACGAGCAGTACTTC
TRBV30	11	TRBJ2-4	few	-	CAWSVGDIQYF	TGTGCCTGGAGTGTAGGCGACATTCAGTACTTC
TRBV19	14	TRBJ2-7	-	-	CASSPPGGTYEQYF	TGTGCCAGTAGTCCGCCGGGTGGGACTTACGAGCAGTACTTC
TRBV6-5	14	TRBJ1-4	-	-	CASSRGRVSEKLFF	TGTGCCAGCAGTCGGGGGAGGGTCAGTGAAAAACTGTTTTTT
TRBV7-2	12	TRBJ1-1	-	-	CASSLVTTEAFF	TGTGCCAGCAGCTTGGTTACCACTGAAGCTTTCTTT
TRBV4-3	17	TRBJ2-7	medium-sized	TRBD2	CASSQEARAGGRYEQYF	TGCGCCAGCAGCCAAGAGGCCCGAGCGGGGGGCCGATACGAGCAGTACTTC
TRBV27	16	TRBJ2-1	-	TRBD2	CVSSLYGGGMGNEQFF	TGTGTCAGCAGTTTATACGGGGGGGGGATGGGCAATGAGCAGTTCTTC
TRBV18	13	TRBJ2-5	-	-	CASSQDSGETQYF	TGTGCCAGCTCACAGGACAGTGGAGAGACCCAGTACTTC
TRBV6-2/TRBV6-3	13	TRBJ1-1	-	TRBD1	CASSYLRDREAFF	TGTGCCAGCAGTTACTTGAGGGACAGGGAAGCTTTCTTT
TRBV20-1	13	TRBJ1-3	-	-	CSASPLTGNTIYF	TGCAGTGCTAGTCCATTGACAGGAAACACCATATATTTT
TRBV3-1/TRBV3-2	13	TRBJ1-2	-	-	CASSPTQGSGYTF	TGTGCCAGCAGCCCAACGCAGGGTTCTGGCTACACCTTC
TRBV18	16	TRBJ2-1	-	TRBD1	CASSPPGDRGLREQFF	TGTGCCAGCTCACCACCGGGGGACAGGGGACTTCGAGAGCAGTTCTTC
TRBV4-1	15	TRBJ2-1	large	TRBD2	CASSQDGTRNNEQFF	TGCGCCAGCAGCCAAGATGGGACTAGAAACAATGAGCAGTTCTTC
TRBV6-1	16	TRBJ2-1	-	TRBD2	CASSEREQGGSDEQFF	TGTGCCAGCAGTGAAAGGGAGCAGGGCGGGAGCGATGAGCAGTTCTTC
TRBV3-1/TRBV3-2	14	TRBJ2-1	-	-	CASSHLGGDGEQFF	TGTGCCAGCAGCCACCTTGGAGGGGACGGTGAGCAGTTCTTC
TRBV7-8	11	TRBJ2-7	-	-	CASSLYYEQYF	TGTGCCAGCAGCTTATACTACGAGCAGTACTTC
TRBV30	11	TRBJ2-7	-	-	CAWSVSYEQYF	TGTGCCTGGAGTGTCAGCTACGAGCAGTACTTC
TRBV7-9	11	TRBJ1-2	once	-	CASSLIDGYTF	TGTGCCAGCAGCTTAATCGATGGCTACACCTTC
TRBV5-6	12	TRBJ1-1	-	-	CASNRRNTEAFF	TGTGCCAGCAACAGGAGGAACACTGAAGCTTTCTTT